Following are 11 T cell receptor beta chains from one sample sequenced in a study of T-cell reconstitution after alpha-beta-depleted transplantation in children (dated by TCRdb to the mid-2010s). Library generation was performed with PCR. Instrument used: Illumina HiSeq 2500. Molecular barcoding was employed in the preparation of TCR libraries, with unique molecular identifiers being used to normalize TCRbeta repertoire quantification. TCRdb reprocessing: public reads trimmed at Q25 with fastp, clones called with MiXCR, in-frame beta chains kept. For every CDR3 protein sequence, its rows merge into one entry that carries the most common genes and DNA. The sample has around 400,000 distinct CDR3 sequences on record, approximately 20% of them singletons. The ten largest clones capture around 4% of the sample. The material was PBMCs from the stem cell graft donor, obtained from the stem cell graft. The receptors shown here come from a human donor who donated a stem cell graft to a child with acute myeloid leukemia.

The rearrangement joins TRBV5-1 to TRBJ1-1; D gene ambiguous. The length of the CDR3 is 13 residues. Germline V lookup: CDR1 SGHRS, CDR2 YFSETQ. Trimming removed 1 base at V and 9 bases at J, with 13 bases between. CDR3 amino acids: CASSLRTDTKAFF. The CDR3 nucleotides read TGCGCCAGCAGCTTGAGGACGGATACCAAAGCTTTCTTT.

CDR3 DNA sequence: TGTGCCAGCAGCTTAGAGGGGTGGGGTCGTAACACCGGGGAGCTGTTTTTT. Translation: CASSLEGWGRNTGELFF. The gene calls are TRBV11-3 and TRBJ2-2; D unclear. Per the germline V gene, CDR1 is SGHNT and CDR2 is YENEEA. This CDR3 has 17 residues. Between the trimmed V and J ends, which lost 0 bases and 2 bases, there was a span of 13 bases.

This clonotype was counted ten times or more. The rearrangement joins TRBV20-1 to TRBJ2-3; 8 bases agree with TRBD1. The CDR3 is made up of 14 amino acids. V was pared by 5 bases and J by 0 bases, with 4 bases of the junction left unmatched. CDR1 DFQATT and CDR2 SNEGSKA come from the germline V gene (reference sequence). The CDR3 DNA follows: TGCAGTGCTGAGACAGGGGCTAGCACAGATACGCAGTATTTT. Encoded protein: CSAETGASTDTQYF.

This clonotype turned up a few times. V and J are TRBV5-1 and TRBJ2-1; TRBD1 agrees at 9 bases. CDR1 is SGHRS and CDR2 is YFSETQ in the germline V gene. The length of the CDR3 is 15 residues. J lost 6 bases, V lost 4 bases, and 8 bases had no gene match. The CDR3: CASSGGTGQRNEQFF. The CDR3 region has the DNA TGCGCCAGCAGCGGAGGGACAGGGCAGCGCAATGAGCAGTTCTTC.

The V call is TRBV10-3, the J call TRBJ1-1, with a tentative D call TRBD1 (5 bases). The CDR3 totals 13 residues. V dropped 4 bases and J dropped 5 bases, with 11 bases sitting between them. The germline CDR1 and CDR2 sequences are ENHRY and SYGVKD. CDR3 in amino acids: CAISVAGTTEAFF. CDR3 bases: TGTGCCATCAGTGTCGCCGGGACGACTGAAGCTTTCTTT.

The rearrangement joins TRBV30 to TRBJ1-3; weak D call: TRBD1 (5 bases). Germline assignment: CDR1 GTSNPN and CDR2 SVGIG (reference sequence). The CDR3 has 14 amino acids. V was pared by 3 bases and J by 0 bases, with 9 bases between. The CDR3 reads CAWSQGNSGNTIYF. CDR3 DNA: TGTGCCTGGAGCCAGGGAAACTCTGGAAACACCATATATTTT.

This clonotype was counted a few times. The chain recombines TRBV28 with TRBJ2-5; 8 bases align to TRBD1. CDR3 size: 15 residues. Trimming removed 6 bases from V and 2 bases from J; junction bases left unmatched: 8. The V gene's germline CDR1 is MDHEN and CDR2 SYDVKM. The CDR3 bases are TGTGCCAGCAGCACCCCTGGACAGGGACAAGAGACCCAGTACTTC. It is translated as CASSTPGQGQETQYF.

This clonotype was seen at least ten times. The V gene is TRBV12-3 or TRBV12-4, the J gene TRBJ2-7; TRBD2 matches 7 bases. CDR3 length: 12 amino acids. With 8 bases clipped from V and 6 bases from J, the junction kept 7 bases outside the gene matches. The CDR3 protein is CASGRESGEQYF. CDR3 coding DNA: TGTGCCAGCGGGCGGGAGTCTGGCGAGCAGTACTTC.

This clonotype has a count of ten or more. This sequence joins TRBV20-1 and TRBJ2-3; perhaps TRBD2 as D (6 bases). Trimming shortened V by 5 bases and J by 3 bases, and 15 bases separated the two germline ends. The CDR3 is 14 residues long. Germline values: CDR1 DFQATT, CDR2 SNEGSKA (reference sequence). CDR3 loop: CSAVSRDWTDTQYF. The CDR3 bases are TGCAGTGCTGTTAGCCGGGACTGGACAGATACGCAGTATTTT.

In its sample, this clonotype was seen a few times. The gene calls are TRBV5-1 and TRBJ2-5; D call uncertain. With 1 base removed from V and 4 bases from J, the gap between germline ends came to 11 bases. This CDR3 spans 14 amino acids. The germline V gene has CDR1 SGHRS and CDR2 YFSETQ. The CDR3 here is CASSLYGSGETQYF. The CDR3 DNA reads as TGCGCCAGCAGCTTGTACGGTTCAGGAGAGACCCAGTACTTC.

The gene calls are TRBV27 and TRBJ2-1, with D possibly being TRBD2 (6 bases). Per germline, CDR1 MNHEY and CDR2 SMNVEV (reference sequence). This CDR3 contains 15 residues. V was clipped by 6 bases and J by 2 bases, with 14 bases between them. CDR3 loop: CASRPREFPYNEQFF. Written as DNA, the CDR3 is TGTGCCAGCAGGCCCCGGGAGTTCCCCTACAATGAGCAGTTCTTC.